This record covers a single T cell receptor beta chain. This sample is part of a study of T cell changes during pregnancy in multiple sclerosis. Here immunoSEQ multiplex PCR was the method, and the copy in TCRdb shows in-frame clones only, minus some. Of some 77,000 clones listed, approximately 94% are singletons. The CDR3 spans 18 residues. V gave up 1 base and J gave up 0 bases; unmatched junction bases: 5. Germline lookup yields CDR1 SGHRS and CDR2 YFSETQ. The J gene is TRBJ2-2, the V gene TRBV5-1; 11 bases map to TRBD2. The specimen was peripheral blood, collected in the second trimester of pregnancy. The receptor comes from a female donor in good health, enrolled as a control in a pregnancy study. The CDR3 sequence is CASSLKTSGASNTGELFF. In DNA, the CDR3 is TGCGCCAGCAGCTTGAAGACTAGCGGGGCTTCGAACACCGGGGAGCTGTTTTTT.